This TCR beta chain was sequenced during a study of CD8 T cells in Susac syndrome. Turning to the study itself: Patients with Susac syndrome were, at the time of blood collection, therapy-naive, maintained on corticosteroids, or maintained on intravenous immunoglobulin alone.

RNA in amounts of roughly 0.5 to 1 ug was reverse transcribed with random hexamers. A multiplex approach, immunoSEQ multiplex PCR, amplified TCR beta CDR3 across 54 Vbeta and 13 Jbeta. MiXCR, run by TCRdb on the immunoSEQ multiplex PCR reads, gives a single entry per CDR3 protein. The sample records approximately 94,000 distinct CDR3 sequences, around 95% being singletons. This clonotype was counted once. Isolation of CD8+ and CD4+ T cells was performed negatively, whereas enrichment of TEMRA cells was done by FACS. This clonotype was sampled from a human donor with Susac syndrome. The sample was CD8+ T cells from PBMCs.

CDR3 sequence: CASSPTLLLEPIQSYEQYF. DNA of the CDR3: TGTGCCAGCAGTCCGACACTTCTACTGGAACCGATTCAATCTTACGAGCAGTACTTC. This chain uses TRBV6-1 with TRBJ2-7; the D is unclear. The germline V gene has CDR1 MNHNS and CDR2 SASEGT. The CDR3 spans 19 residues. The ends were cut back, 5 bases at V and 4 bases at J, with 30 bases in the middle.